A single sample is the source of the 18 T cell receptor beta chains below, sequenced in a study of T cell responses to AZD1222 COVID-19 vaccine. The data were produced by immunoSEQ multiplex PCR, yet TCRdb's version contains in-frame clones alone and is incomplete. The sample has about 180,000 clones, about 89% seen once. The sequences come from peripheral blood, collected on day 0 of AZD1222 vaccination. The receptor set was obtained from an adult in good health.

The chain uses TRBV4-3 and TRBJ2-5; 7 bases align to TRBD1. CDR3 length: 15 amino acids. V shed 0 bases and J 5 bases; nucleotides not matched to a gene: 6. Looked up from germline, CDR1 is LGHNA and CDR2 is YSLEER. CDR3 amino acids: CASSQDRQGVETQYF. In DNA form, the CDR3 reads TGCGCCAGCAGCCAAGATCGGCAGGGGGTGGAGACCCAGTACTTC.

The chain uses TRBV6-2 or TRBV6-3 and TRBJ1-5; D is unresolved. The germline V and J ends were trimmed by 5 bases and 12 bases, with 17 bases remaining between them. The germline gives CDR1 MNHEY, CDR2 SVGEGT. The CDR3 length is 13 residues. In DNA form, the CDR3 reads TGTGCCAGCAGTGATCCGGGAGGTTGGGGCCAGCATTTT. This encodes CASSDPGGWGQHF.

As for this clone: Different DNA sequences within this sample yield the same CDR3. The V call is TRBV9, the J call TRBJ1-1; no clear D. The V gene lost 0 bases and the J gene lost 1 base, with 7 bases spanning the gap. The germline gives CDR1 SGDLS, CDR2 YYNGEE. The CDR3 length is 14 residues. The CDR3 region is CASSVGAANTEAFF. The CDR3 bases are TGTGCCAGCAGCGTAGGCGCAGCGAACACTGAAGCTTTCTTT.

The V call is TRBV7-9, the J call TRBJ1-1; D might be TRBD1 (5 bases). The CDR3 is made up of 13 amino acids. Germline V lookup: CDR1 SEHNR, CDR2 FQNEAQ (reference sequence). Trimming left V 3 bases short and J 5 bases short, with 10 bases between. The CDR3 sequence is CASSFFGGTEAFF. The CDR3 DNA is TGTGCCAGCAGCTTTTTTGGGGGAACTGAAGCTTTCTTT.

This sequence joins TRBV30 and TRBJ2-7, with 8 bases that match TRBD1. Losses at the gene ends were 2 bases for V and 5 bases for J; bases not matched to a gene: 8. The CDR3 is made up of 14 amino acids. The germline gives CDR1 GTSNPN, CDR2 SVGIG (reference sequence). This CDR3 reads CAWSLRWTGNEQYF. The CDR3 bases are TGTGCCTGGAGTCTACGCTGGACAGGGAACGAGCAGTACTTC.

The chain links TRBV5-1 to TRBJ1-4; 8 bases map to TRBD1. Germline CDR1 reads SGHRS; CDR2 reads YFSETQ. The trim removed 4 bases at V and 5 bases at J, leaving 7 bases unmatched. The CDR3 consists of 15 residues. The CDR3 reads CASSEGQGRNEKLFF. The CDR3 DNA reads as TGCGCCAGCAGCGAAGGACAGGGCAGGAATGAAAAACTGTTTTTT.

The chain combines TRBV30 with TRBJ1-2; 10 nucleotides match TRBD1. Trimming removed 2 bases from V and 4 bases from J; junction bases left unmatched: 19. Germline loops: CDR1 GTSNPN, CDR2 SVGIG (reference sequence). This CDR3 comprises 19 residues. The CDR3: CAWSRTTRQGAPNVYGYTF. CDR3 DNA: TGTGCCTGGAGTCGGACAACAAGACAGGGGGCGCCTAATGTCTATGGCTACACCTTC.

This chain joins TRBV21-1 and TRBJ2-7; the listed D gene, TRBD1, was not tested against the DNA. TRBV21-1 counts as a pseudogene. The CDR3 sequence is 15 residues long. CDR3 DNA: TGTGCCAGCAGCAAAATCTTGACAGGTTCCTACGAGCAGTACTTC. It specifies CASSKILTGSYEQYF.

The chain joins TRBV7-9 to TRBJ2-7; D tentatively reads TRBD1 or TRBD2 (5 bases each). Looked up from germline, CDR1 is SEHNR and CDR2 is FQNEAQ (reference sequence). Trimming stripped 6 bases from V and 2 bases from J, with 17 bases between. The CDR3 has 15 residues. As DNA, the CDR3 is TGTGCCAGCAGGCATAGGGACGGCGTAACCTACGAGCAGTACTTC. It yields the protein CASRHRDGVTYEQYF.

The chain has TRBV5-1 and TRBJ1-6; D unclear. Deletions cut 5 bases from V and 6 bases from J, with 12 bases between. The CDR3 sequence is 14 residues long. Per germline, CDR1 SGHRS and CDR2 YFSETQ. The CDR3 coding sequence is TGCGCCAGCAGTGGAGAAGGGCCTAATTCACCCCTCCACTTT. Its protein is CASSGEGPNSPLHF.

The chain links TRBV7-9 to TRBJ1-1; perhaps TRBD1 as D (5 bases). Germline assignment: CDR1 SEHNR and CDR2 FQNEAQ (reference sequence). The V end lost 5 bases, the J end lost 0 bases, and 13 bases lay between the germline ends. The CDR3 sequence is 15 residues long. As DNA, the CDR3 is TGTGCCAGCAGCCAAGAACGGGGCCTGAACACTGAAGCTTTCTTT. Residues: CASSQERGLNTEAFF.

V gene TRBV27 combines with J gene TRBJ2-7, with TRBD2 as a possible D gene (7 bases). Germline-derived CDR1 and CDR2 are MNHEY and SMNVEV (reference sequence). Trimming removed 1 base at V and 2 bases at J, with 12 bases between. The length of the CDR3 is 15 residues. The CDR3 DNA sequence: TGTGCCAGCAGTTTATTAATCGGGGGGCCCTACGAGCAGTACTTC. This encodes CASSLLIGGPYEQYF.

As DNA, the CDR3 is TGTGCCAGCAGCGTAGTACTAGTCCCCTACAATGAGCAGTTCTTC. It encodes CASSVVLVPYNEQFF. The gene calls are TRBV9 and TRBJ2-1; D possibly corresponds to TRBD2 (5 bases). Germline loops: CDR1 SGDLS, CDR2 YYNGEE. This CDR3 spans 15 amino acids. Trimming removed 0 bases from V and 2 bases from J, with 9 bases in between. Looking up the rest from reference TRBV9 and TRBJ2-1 gives the full variable domain: DSGVTQTPKHLITATGQRVTLRCSPRSGDLSVYWYQQSLDQGLQFLIQYYNGEERAKGNILERFSAQQFPDLHSELNLSSLELGDSALYFCASSVVLVPYNEQFFGPGTRLTVL.

The rearrangement links TRBV5-4 to TRBJ2-1, with D possibly being TRBD1 (6 bases). V lost 0 bases and J 8 bases, leaving 6 bases between the germline ends. Germline lookup yields CDR1 SGHNT and CDR2 YYREEE (reference sequence). CDR3 size: 12 residues. CDR3 nucleotides: TGTGCCAGCAGCTTGGCAGGGGATGAGCAGTTCTTC. Its protein is CASSLAGDEQFF. Complete variable domain (other parts from reference TRBV5-4 and TRBJ2-1): ETGVTQSPTHLIKTRGQQVTLRCSSQSGHNTVSWYQQALGQGPQFIFQYYREEENGRGNFPPRFSGLQFPNYSSELNVNALELDDSALYLCASSLAGDEQFFGPGTRLTVL.

This chain uses TRBV27 with TRBJ2-7; D is unresolved. The CDR3 runs to 15 residues. The V and J ends lost 6 bases and 0 bases respectively, with 15 bases between them. Germline CDR1 and CDR2: MNHEY and SMNVEV (reference sequence). Written as DNA, the CDR3 is TGTGCCAGCAGCCCGACCTGGGTGGCCTCCTACGAGCAGTACTTC. Amino acid sequence: CASSPTWVASYEQYF.

The chain links TRBV19 to TRBJ2-3, with TRBD2 matching over 7 bases. From germline, CDR1 is LNHDA and CDR2 SQIVND (reference sequence). The V gene end was trimmed by 4 bases and the J gene end by 2 bases; junction bases not matched to a gene: 12. The CDR3 runs 17 residues. The DNA of the CDR3 is TGTGCCAGTAGTAACGGGCGGGCGGGACTACTCACAGATACGCAGTATTTT. Protein sequence: CASSNGRAGLLTDTQYF.

DNA for the CDR3: TGTGCCAGTAGTATGAGGGACAGGGGCCAGCCCCAGCATTTT. Residues: CASSMRDRGQPQHF. The V call is TRBV19, the J call TRBJ1-5; the match to TRBD1 covers 10 bases. CDR3 length equals 14 residues. Germline V gene data show CDR1 as LNHDA and CDR2 as SQIVND (reference sequence). The V segment lost 3 bases and the J segment 7 bases; nucleotides outside the gene matches: 3.

The CDR3 DNA sequence: TGCGCCAGCAGCCCCGACGCTAGCGGGAGACCCATAAGCACAGATACGCAGTATTTT. This gives the protein CASSPDASGRPISTDTQYF. The chain links TRBV4-3 to TRBJ2-3, with 10 bases that match TRBD2. CDR1 and CDR2 (germline): LGHNA, YSLEER. This CDR3 is 19 amino acids long. V lost 4 bases, J lost 0 bases, and 13 bases stayed unmatched.